These 30 T cell receptor beta chains share one sample of origin, sequenced in a study of PD-L1 blockade in urothelial cancer. Sequencing was performed with immunoSEQ multiplex PCR; in TCRdb, only in-frame clones are kept and a portion is missing. Of fewer than 90,000 clones detected, 80% to 95% appear once; the ten largest clones hold 0.87%. Specified time point: peripheral blood 6 weeks after treatment start. Here the sequenced sample was PBMCs, taken around atezolizumab (anti-PD-L1) treatment. These TCRs come from a woman at least 80 years old with urothelial cancer.

The CDR3 coding sequence is TGTGCCTGGAGTGGGGCCGGGACAGGGATCTACGAGCAGTACTTC. This sequence encodes CAWSGAGTGIYEQYF. The chain carries TRBV30 and TRBJ2-7; 9 nucleotides align to TRBD1. V shed 1 base, J shed 3 bases, and the junction held 7 bases outside the gene matches. The CDR3 sequence is 15 residues long. Germline lookup yields CDR1 GTSNPN and CDR2 SVGIG (reference sequence).

The CDR3: CASSATGKETQYF. The CDR3 nucleotides are TGTGCCAGCAGTGCCACAGGGAAAGAGACCCAGTACTTC. V is TRBV6-6 and J is TRBJ2-5, with D tentatively TRBD1 (6 bases). This CDR3 spans 13 amino acids. Looked up from germline, CDR1 is MNHNY and CDR2 is SVGAGI (reference sequence). Trimming left V 5 bases short and J 3 bases short, with 10 bases between.

This chain joins TRBV9 and TRBJ2-1; 12 bases fit TRBD2. V gave up 3 bases and J gave up 2 bases; unmatched junction bases: 3. Looked up from germline, CDR1 is SGDLS and CDR2 is YYNGEE. There are 16 residues in the CDR3. For the CDR3, the DNA is TGTGCCAGCAGCGCCCGACTAGCGGGAGCCTACAATGAGCAGTTCTTC. The encoded protein is CASSARLAGAYNEQFF.

Here the CDR3 reads CASSRDTTYEQYF. The CDR3 DNA reads as TGTGCCAGCAGTCGGGACACGACCTACGAGCAGTACTTC. This chain connects TRBV27 to TRBJ2-5, with TRBD1 as a possible D gene (6 bases). The J call may be incorrect, as the DNA end agrees better with TRBJ2-7. CDR1 and CDR2 from the germline V gene are MNHEY and SMNVEV (reference sequence). This CDR3 has 13 residues.

The rearrangement joins TRBV5-1 to TRBJ1-1; 9 positions agree with TRBD1. Germline loops: CDR1 SGHRS, CDR2 YFSETQ. This CDR3 is 14 amino acids long. V gave up 0 bases and J gave up 6 bases; unmatched junction bases: 3. This CDR3 reads CASSLVGTGSEAFF. DNA of the CDR3: TGCGCCAGCAGCTTGGTGGGGACAGGGTCTGAAGCTTTCTTT.

This clone occurred once. This chain links TRBV5-1 with TRBJ2-1; TRBD2 matches 9 bases. CDR3 length: 15 residues. CDR1 is SGHRS and CDR2 is YFSETQ in the germline V gene. V trimming: 0 bases; J trimming: 6 bases; junction bases outside the gene matches: 4. CDR3 DNA: TGCGCCAGCAGCTTGGAAGCGGGAGGTGGCAATGAGCAGTTCTTC. Encoded protein: CASSLEAGGGNEQFF.

V is TRBV9 and J is TRBJ2-6, with D perhaps matching TRBD1 (6 bases). The CDR3 contains 18 residues. CDR1 and CDR2 from the germline V gene are SGDLS and YYNGEE. The germline V and J ends were trimmed by 3 bases and 2 bases, with 18 bases remaining between them. The chain's CDR3 is CASSDSPGAGAGANVLTF. DNA for the CDR3: TGTGCCAGCAGCGATTCCCCCGGGGCAGGGGCTGGGGCCAACGTCCTGACTTTC. Variable domain in full (rest from reference TRBV9 and TRBJ2-6): DSGVTQTPKHLITATGQRVTLRCSPRSGDLSVYWYQQSLDQGLQFLIQYYNGEERAKGNILERFSAQQFPDLHSELNLSSLELGDSALYFCASSDSPGAGAGANVLTFGAGSRLTVL.

CDR3 region: CASSLSRGGKAGELFF. The DNA of the CDR3 is TGTGCCAGCAGCTTGTCGAGGGGCGGGAAGGCCGGGGAGCTGTTTTTT. V and J are TRBV5-4 and TRBJ2-2, with D perhaps matching TRBD2 (6 bases). The germline V gene encodes CDR1 SGHNT and CDR2 YYREEE (reference sequence). Trimming left V 1 base short and J 6 bases short, with 16 bases between. This CDR3 contains 16 residues.

This clone came up a few times. The chain employs TRBV9 and TRBJ2-5; 10 bases agree with TRBD2. Germline V gives CDR1 SGDLS, CDR2 YYNGEE. V shed 1 base and J 5 bases; nucleotides not matched to a gene: 2. The CDR3 is 14 residues long. In DNA, the CDR3 is TGTGCCAGCAGCGTACTAGCGGGAGTGGAGACCCAGTACTTC. It codes for CASSVLAGVETQYF.

This chain joins TRBV5-1 and TRBJ2-6; 10 nucleotides align to TRBD1. The germline gives CDR1 SGHRS, CDR2 YFSETQ. V lost 4 bases and J lost 1; bases outside the gene matches: 8. There are 18 residues in the CDR3. CDR3 residues: CASSPPGQGRSGANVLTF. The CDR3 DNA sequence: TGCGCCAGCAGCCCCCCGGGACAGGGGAGGTCTGGGGCCAACGTCCTGACTTTC.

The V gene is TRBV7-9, the J gene TRBJ1-1; 8 bases map to TRBD1. CDR1 is SEHNR and CDR2 is FQNEAQ in the germline V gene (reference sequence). Germline trimming cut 1 base from V and 5 bases from J; bases unmatched to any gene: 3. The CDR3 loop spans 14 amino acids. The CDR3: CASSLEGQVTEAFF. DNA for the CDR3: TGTGCCAGCAGCTTAGAGGGACAGGTTACTGAAGCTTTCTTT.

This chain links TRBV5-4 with TRBJ2-7, with 9 bases identical to TRBD2. V dropped 0 bases and J dropped 4; count of bases not matched to a gene: 5. Germline lookup yields CDR1 SGHNT and CDR2 YYREEE (reference sequence). The CDR3 consists of 15 residues. The CDR3 nucleotides read TGTGCCAGCAGCTTGGCAACTAGCGGGTTGTACGAGCAGTACTTC. As protein: CASSLATSGLYEQYF.

The chain uses TRBV28 and TRBJ2-3; 9 bases align to TRBD2. This CDR3 contains 15 residues. J gave up 3 bases and V 7 bases, and 8 bases lay outside the gene matches. CDR1 is MDHEN and CDR2 is SYDVKM in the germline V gene. The CDR3 DNA reads as TGTGCCAGCATCCCGGCGGGAGGGGGAACAGATACGCAGTATTTT. Amino acids: CASIPAGGGTDTQYF.

The CDR3 DNA reads TGTGCCAGCAGTCCGACAAACTCTGGAAACACCATATATTTT. It is translated as CASSPTNSGNTIYF. The chain combines TRBV6-4 with TRBJ1-3; D unclear. Trimming took 5 bases from V and 0 from J, leaving 8 bases between them. Per the germline V gene, CDR1 is MRHNA and CDR2 is SNTAGT. The CDR3 has 14 residues.

The rearrangement uses TRBV19 and TRBJ2-2, with D tentatively TRBD1 (5 bases). CDR3 size: 15 residues. V dropped 5 bases and J dropped 4 bases, with 14 bases sitting between them. Germline CDR1 reads LNHDA; CDR2 reads SQIVND (reference sequence). CDR3 coding DNA: TGTGCCAGTAGTTTTACCCCAGACAGCACCGGGGAGCTGTTTTTT. It specifies CASSFTPDSTGELFF.

This sequence joins TRBV4-2 and TRBJ2-7; D is possibly TRBD2 (6 bases). Trimming left V 1 base short and J 3 bases short, with 13 bases between. From germline, CDR1 is LGHNA and CDR2 YNFKEQ. The CDR3 runs 15 residues. The CDR3 spells CASSQALGTHYEQYF. Here the CDR3 DNA reads TGTGCCAGCAGCCAAGCCTTGGGGACTCACTACGAGCAGTACTTC.

This clone was found once. The V call is TRBV9, the J call TRBJ2-5; D unresolved. The CDR3 extends over 13 amino acids. CDR1 is SGDLS and CDR2 is YYNGEE in the germline V gene. The V and J ends lost 0 bases and 2 bases respectively, with 5 bases between them. In nucleotides, the CDR3 is TGTGCCAGCAGCGTAGCTTCTCAAGAGACCCAGTACTTC. This sequence encodes CASSVASQETQYF.

This chain connects TRBV27 to TRBJ1-1, with D uncertain. The CDR3 loop spans 13 amino acids. Looked up from germline, CDR1 is MNHEY and CDR2 is SMNVEV (reference sequence). The V end lost 5 bases, the J end lost 5 bases, and 12 bases lay between the germline ends. This CDR3 reads CASSIPGGTEAFF. The CDR3 nucleotides are TGTGCCAGCAGTATCCCCGGCGGAACTGAAGCTTTCTTT.

The chain is built from TRBV19 and TRBJ2-1, with 7 nucleotides matching TRBD2. This CDR3 has 13 residues. The germline CDR1 and CDR2 sequences are LNHDA and SQIVND (reference sequence). Unmatched junction bases numbered 7, after V lost 7 bases and J lost 7 bases. In DNA form, the CDR3 reads TGTGCCAGTAAGGCAGCGGGATGGAATGAGCAGTTCTTC. Protein: CASKAAGWNEQFF.

This chain links TRBV2 with TRBJ2-3; tentative D call: TRBD2 (6 bases). Trimming stripped 0 bases from V and 0 bases from J, with 10 bases between. This CDR3 is 16 amino acids long. The germline CDR1 and CDR2 sequences are SNHLY and FYNNEI. DNA for the CDR3: TGTGCCAGCAGTGAAGCGGGACTGGGGAGCACAGATACGCAGTATTTT. This translates into CASSEAGLGSTDTQYF.

CDR3: CASSLTGLSTEAFF. The CDR3 nucleotides read TGTGCCAGCAGTTTAACAGGGTTGAGCACTGAAGCTTTCTTT. V gene TRBV27 combines with J gene TRBJ1-1, with D possibly matching TRBD1 (6 bases). CDR1 and CDR2 from the germline V gene are MNHEY and SMNVEV (reference sequence). The V and J ends lost 2 bases and 4 bases respectively, with 11 bases between them. The CDR3 is made up of 14 amino acids.

DNA of the CDR3: TGTGCCAGCAGCCCCCGTGGGGGGGGTGAAGCTTTCTTT. Its translation: CASSPRGGGEAFF. The V and J genes are TRBV9 and TRBJ1-1; a possible D gene is TRBD1 (5 bases). V was cut by 4 bases and J by 7 bases, with 14 bases left in between. CDR1 and CDR2 (germline): SGDLS, YYNGEE. The CDR3 length is 13 residues.

CDR3 protein: CASSPMLAGAEGVQYF. Written as DNA, the CDR3 is TGTGCCAGCTCACCAATGCTAGCGGGGGCAGAAGGGGTGCAGTATTTT. This sequence joins TRBV18 and TRBJ2-3; 10 nucleotides align to TRBD2. V gave up 2 bases and J gave up 11 bases; unmatched junction bases: 13. CDR3 length equals 16 residues. Germline V gene sequence: CDR1 KGHSH, CDR2 LQKENI.

The chain has TRBV7-6 and TRBJ2-3; TRBD2 is a possible D gene (5 bases). V was clipped by 5 bases and J by 10 bases, with 13 bases between them. This CDR3 spans 12 amino acids. The germline CDR1 and CDR2 sequences are SGHVS and FNYEAQ. The CDR3 sequence is CASSLDVRAQYF. The CDR3 DNA sequence: TGTGCCAGCAGCCTCGACGTGAGGGCGCAGTATTTT.

The chain employs TRBV12-5 and TRBJ2-2; D unclear. The V gene's germline CDR1 is LGHNT and CDR2 FRNRAP. CDR3 length: 13 amino acids. Trimming removed 7 bases from V and 0 bases from J, with 6 bases in between. The CDR3 DNA is TGTGCTAGTGAACTATCGAACACCGGGGAGCTGTTTTTT. Its translation: CASELSNTGELFF. Supplemented by reference TRBV12-5 and TRBJ2-2, the full variable domain reads DARVTQTPRHKVTEMGQEVTMRCQPILGHNTVFWYRQTMMQGLELLAYFRNRAPLDDSGMPKDRFSAEMPDATLATLKIQPSEPRDSAVYFCASELSNTGELFFGEGSRLTVL.

This chain links TRBV10-3 with TRBJ2-1, with a weak D call TRBD1 (6 bases). The germline CDR1 and CDR2 sequences are ENHRY and SYGVKD. Trimming removed 6 bases at V and 7 bases at J, with 10 bases between. The CDR3 runs to 12 residues. CDR3 region: CAIRDSSNEQFF. The DNA of the CDR3 is TGTGCCATCAGGGACAGTTCGAATGAGCAGTTCTTC.

This clone was detected only once. The J gene is TRBJ1-1, the V gene TRBV5-6; D is unresolved. CDR3 length: 16 residues. Germline V gives CDR1 SGHDT, CDR2 YYEEEE. Trimming removed 4 bases from V and 1 base from J, with 17 bases in between. The CDR3 nucleotides are TGTGCCAGCAGCCCCGCTCACCTGGGGAGGAACACTGAAGCTTTCTTT. This encodes CASSPAHLGRNTEAFF.

CDR3 sequence reads: CASRPRGPKGTSILNEQFF. The CDR3 DNA sequence: TGTGCCAGCCGCCCCCGGGGACCTAAGGGGACTAGTATACTCAATGAGCAGTTCTTC. The chain combines TRBV27 with TRBJ2-1, with 8 bases identical to TRBD2. The CDR3 sequence is 19 residues long. Germline CDR1 and CDR2: MNHEY and SMNVEV (reference sequence). V shed 8 bases and J 6 bases; nucleotides not matched to a gene: 24.

This rearrangement joins TRBV4-1 to TRBJ2-5; 13 nucleotides match TRBD2. V lost 1 base to trimming and J lost 1 base; unmatched junction nucleotides: 6. Germline V gene lookup returns CDR1 MGHRA and CDR2 YSYEKL. CDR3 length: 18 residues. The CDR3 spells CASSQGWGTSGTQETQYF. The CDR3 DNA reads as TGCGCCAGCAGCCAAGGATGGGGGACTAGCGGGACCCAAGAGACCCAGTACTTC.

This sequence joins TRBV6-1 and TRBJ1-1, with 8 bases matching TRBD1. The CDR3 is 15 amino acids. Germline V gene data show CDR1 as MNHNS and CDR2 as SASEGT. The V segment lost 5 bases and the J segment 0 bases; nucleotides outside the gene matches: 5. The CDR3 region is CASSIRQGMNTEAFF. The DNA for the CDR3 is TGTGCCAGCAGTATTCGACAGGGGATGAACACTGAAGCTTTCTTT.